The following is a T cell receptor (beta chain) sequence with its context. Its target is not known. Every molecule of TCR cDNA had its own unique molecular identifier. Using its own MiXCR run on the 5' RACE reads, TCRdb lists one record per CDR3 protein. The sample lists tens of thousands of distinct CDR3 sequences, under 7.5% occurring once. The record originates from a study of spatial heterogeneity in lung cancer. Background on the study: Sequencing consistently turned up more beta-chain sequences than alpha-chain sequences.

Study results and caveats: Blood contained ubiquitous expanded tumor TCRs more at resection than at follow-up.

The time point denotes: sample taken at primary tumor resection. The authors sequenced whole RNA from tumor, nontumor lung or frozen PBMC without sorting. Patients with untreated early-stage non-small cell lung cancer, numbering 72, were the donors. The CDR3 totals 16 residues. The ends were cut back, 6 bases at V and 8 bases at J, with 22 bases in the middle. Here the sequenced sample was PBMCs, taken at surgery. V gene TRBV12-3 or TRBV12-4 combines with J gene TRBJ1-4; D is uncertain. The TCR sequence derives from a female donor with early-stage non-small cell lung cancer. The CDR3 protein is CASSPGFLKGYEKLFF. CDR3 nucleotide sequence: TGTGCCAGCAGCCCTGGGTTTTTAAAGGGATACGAAAAACTGTTTTTT.